This TCR beta chain was identified during a study of control samples from healthy donors and cancer patients. Measured with immunoSEQ multiplex PCR; TCRdb has only the in-frame clones, and not every one. Of approximately 120,000 clones detected, about 89% appear once; the ten largest clones hold roughly 2.8%. The TCR was taken from a man aged 60 to 75 in good health. Sequencing was performed on blood.

In DNA form, the CDR3 reads TGTGCCAGCAGATGGGGACAGGAGCAGTTCTTC. Protein sequence: CASRWGQEQFF. This rearrangement joins TRBV28 to TRBJ2-1; 7 nucleotides agree with TRBD1. The V segment lost 6 bases and the J segment 10 bases; nucleotides outside the gene matches: 3. The CDR3 contains 11 residues. Germline lookup yields CDR1 MDHEN and CDR2 SYDVKM.